This T cell receptor beta chain was captured by sequencing in a study of cytomegalovirus exposure and HLA in healthy donors (dated by TCRdb to 2017 to 2019). In terms of the full investigation: An earlier analysis of several hundred of the donors reported approximately 290 Gb of sequence data and 100 million to 140 million unique TCR beta sequences from 150 million to 200 million T cells. All discovery cohort repertoires had been generated on a single sequencing platform. To predict cytomegalovirus infection status, the study combined high-throughput TCR immunosequencing, statistical association of individual TCRs with disease status, and machine learning. Donor age, sex, ethnicity and CMV serostatus were collected together with the repertoire data. A later genetic analysis took genome-wide SNP genotypes for about three fifths of the 666 donors and used that subset as a discovery cohort. A separate validation cohort of some 130 different subjects was used in addition to the roughly 640-subject first cohort. Among the approximately 400 genotyped donors, around 81% belonged to the genetic ancestry cluster associated with self-reported Caucasian donors. Rather than using new phenotypic data, the later analysis identified candidate immune exposures from TCR beta sequences and from how often those sequences occurred across donors. The number of donors typed differed by locus, with 629-630 for A, B, C, DRB1 and DQB1, roughly 520 for DQA1, 600 to 610 for DPA1, and 472 for DPB1. Both class I and class II loci were covered by HLA typing, at four-digit resolution. Approximately 310 gigabases of sequencing data and around 88 million unique TCR sequences made up an early release that covered nearly 650 HLA-typed donors. In a later analysis, previously published TCR beta repertoires from more than 500 donors were re-analyzed and high-resolution HLA genotyping was added so that TCR occurrence patterns could be studied. The aim of the study was to test whether cataloging public T cell receptors could identify signatures of past pathogen exposure. Across around 400 genotyped donors of the cohort, an average of approximately 240,000 unique TCR beta nucleotide sequences per donor were sequenced, and roughly 17% of those sequences were non-productive. Several DR-DQ haplotypes were handled as single units for association and clustering, since linkage in the cohort was strong. An earlier analysis of 500 to 650 of the donors applied high-throughput TCR beta sequencing to assess whether each TCR beta V gene segment acted as functional or pseudogenic. The T cell repertoires of 666 subjects were profiled by immunosequencing and related to cytomegalovirus serostatus. Summary of the overall study and its limitations: In both the original and validation cohorts, the classifier was reported to diagnose cytomegalovirus status with high specificity and sensitivity. Several of the top co-occurrence clusters appeared to be linked to parvovirus B19, influenza, CMV and Epstein-Barr virus, according to a later analysis. An earlier analysis of roughly 570 of the donors showed that most TCR beta V segments appeared in productive rearrangements either about 87% or about 30% of the time, which broadly matched IMGT annotations. A total of roughly 160 TCR beta chains were listed by the study as associated with cytomegalovirus. Because HLA typing was unavailable for some donors at each locus, only the typed subset was used in association tests. Correlated functional status among segregating V segments might reflect linkage disequilibrium, but an unknown experimental factor could not be ruled out. A later genetic analysis reported fewer N-insertions in productive TCRs among donors in an Asian-associated ancestry cluster than the roughly 700-donor mean. A later analysis associated 15,000 or so TCR beta sequences with specific HLA alleles at a false discovery rate of 0.05. Some IMGT-functional V segments, including TRBV6-2 and TRBV6-3, could not be distinguished by the 87-base-pair reads and were therefore excluded. According to the authors, the approach could potentially be generalized to other disease states and immunological phenotypes. The cohort was sequenced for TCR beta chains only, and without alpha or paired-chain data the features that could be detected were limited. For the cohort, immune exposure information was limited to CMV serostatus. In a later analysis, HLA-associated TCR beta chains showed more clonal expansion and lower generation probabilities than non-associated chains that were equally common. In a later genetic analysis, a missense DCLRE1C variant was associated with V-gene and J-gene trimming of TCR beta chains, and the association was replicated in an independent cohort. Most TCR sequences were seen in very few donors, while some public TCRs were found in many individuals. Roughly uniform sequencing depth across donors was assumed in presence/absence analyses, although this assumption may not hold. A few of the identified cytomegalovirus-associated TCR beta chains were confirmed in vitro to be specific for cytomegalovirus antigens. In a later analysis, TCR association rates were found to vary across HLA loci, with the most associated TCRs seen for DRB1 alleles and the fewest for HLA-C alleles. A group of highly shared sequence variants was considered likely to be a technical artifact of the sequencing pipeline. The earlier analysis of almost 600 of the donors excluded some 15 rarely observed V segments, including chromosome 9 orphons, because counts were too low. A further reported finding was that TCR beta sequences accurately predicted the HLA-A and HLA-B alleles for most subjects in the first cohort. A later analysis found that most CMV-associated TCR beta chains appeared HLA-restricted, with HLA associations seemingly driven largely by CMV exposure. When HLA alleles, especially DR and DQ, strongly co-occurred, TCR associations were difficult to assign to individual alleles.

Library preparation was by the immunoSEQ multiplex PCR assay. A mixture of 60 forward primers for TCR Vbeta segments and 13 reverse primers for TCR Jbeta segments was used in the multiplex PCR. A multiplex PCR assay on genomic DNA amplified the CDR3 region of rearranged TCR beta genes. Amplified TCR beta libraries were sequenced as 87-base-pair reads on the Illumina HiSeq System. The authors' analysis ran thus. In a later analysis, tens of millions of unique TCR beta chains were counted across the 500 to 850 repertoires, and around 10 million of these chains were shared by at least two donors. To remove PCR and sequencing errors, raw reads were error-corrected and collapsed into unique sequences using a nearest-neighbor algorithm that merged closely related sequences. CDR3 sequences were aligned to IMGT reference sequences to assign V, D and J gene segments. Each retained sequence needed at least a six-nucleotide match to both a V gene segment and a J gene segment. Rearrangements were classified as productive when the CDR3 lacked stop codons and remained in frame with V and J, and all other rearrangements were classified as non-productive. Following IMGT convention, CDR3 was defined as the stretch from the second conserved V-encoded cysteine up to the conserved J-encoded phenylalanine. Sequences without an unambiguous match to a single V gene segment were excluded from the earlier analysis of 587 of the donors. In an earlier analysis of several hundred of the donors, a V segment was called functional when productive rearrangements were above 56.7%, and segregating when the standard deviation between donors exceeded 5%. A statistical classification framework was developed to diagnose cytomegalovirus status using the catalog of TCR beta chain sequences. A later analysis assigned V and J genes by comparing TCR nucleotide sequences with IMGT/GENE-DB human TR gene sequences. In a later analysis, CDR3 sequences and most-parsimonious VDJ recombination scenarios were assigned using the TCRdist pipeline. In a later analysis, each TCR beta chain was defined by its CDR3 amino acid sequence together with its V-gene family, and reads without a unique V-gene family were excluded. A later analysis removed roughly 590 highly shared, low-generation-probability nucleotide sequences to deal with suspected cross-contamination and a sequencing artifact. In a later analysis, a clonal expansion index was calculated for each public chain from normalized within-repertoire ranks of inferred template counts. Generation probabilities in a later analysis came from a VDJ recombination model fitted to out-of-frame rearrangements, and those results were checked against IGoR. A later analysis scored TCR-TCR, TCR-HLA and TCR-CMV co-occurrence with hypergeometric tests, applying a repertoire-size bias correction to TCR pairs. To estimate false discovery rates, a later analysis permuted the HLA or CMV assignments 20 times. In a later analysis, co-occurring TCRs were grouped using DBSCAN, and TCRdist sequence similarity was added for clustering within HLA-allele-positive subsets. Repertoires with fewer than 30,000 or more than 120,000 public chains were left out of co-occurrence clustering, as were several repertoires with anomalous nucleotide sharing. TCRdb holds this immuneACCESS table with in-frame rearrangements only. Some clones are missing; in checked studies, unresolved V genes explain under half, and the rest has no known cause. D and trimming were read from the DNA, whereas the V and J calls and clone size are those reported in that table. Present in this sample are under 200,000 clones, about nine tenths of which were seen just once. The top ten hold approximately 0.98% of the sample.

For CDR1 and CDR2, the germline V gene lists SGHNT and YENEEA. At the junction V is shortened by 5 bases and J by 3 bases, with 19 bases in between. The CDR3 goes from the cysteine to the phenylalanine over 16 residues. The only DNA kept is the CDR3, 48 bases in frame from the first base. About this clone itself: Its antigen is not yet known. No base quality values were provided; no much bigger clone lies one nucleotide off.

The cohort was made up of approximately 670 healthy bone marrow donors. At the time of sampling, every cohort member was nominally healthy, though immune exposures that went unrecorded were likely present. The donor was CMV seronegative and belonged to the group of 352 seronegative cohort members. Each donor provided a peripheral blood sample, and peripheral blood mononuclear cells were used for TCR beta sequencing. Genomic DNA extraction from the blood cell samples was performed with the Qiagen DNeasy Blood Extraction Kit. The chain uses TRBV11-3 and TRBJ1-1, with the identity of the D gene unclear. The sequence was obtained from a boy younger than 10 in good health and CMV-seronegative. The sequenced material came from PBMCs. The CDR3 region reads CASSQGRVGRDTEAFF. The sequenced DNA: TGTGCCAGCAGCCAAGGCCGGGTAGGGAGGGACACTGAAGCTTTCTTT. With all but the CDR3 taken from the reference TRBV11-3 and TRBJ1-1 genes, the full variable domain is: EAGVVQSPRYKIIEKKQPVAFWCNPISGHNTLYWYLQNLGQGPELLIRYENEEAVDDSQLPKDRFSAERLKGVDSTLKIQPAELGDSAVYLCASSQGRVGRDTEAFFGQGTRLTVV.